This note documents a single T cell receptor beta chain sequence. Assignment of participants to cohorts was predicated upon participant-reported clinical history. All recovered Cohort 3 donors got two negative PCRs, got clearance, or saw symptom resolution. The record originates from a study of blood T cell repertoires in COVID-19. Authors' methods: The authors estimated nucleated cell counts from reference gene primer amplification. Produced via immunoSEQ multiplex PCR; TCRdb's table is partial and in-frame only. V and J calls plus clone size are reproduced from that table; the DNA served to infer D and trimming. Of some 320,000 clones in the sample, roughly nine tenths were seen once. Trimming left V 0 bases short and J 6 bases short, with 6 bases between. Germline lookup yields CDR1 SGHAT and CDR2 FQNNGV. The CDR3 contains 13 residues.

The clonotype was recovered from a man aged 55 to 70 who had recovered from COVID-19. The chain carries TRBV11-2 and TRBJ1-5, with no clear D. The specimen sequenced was PBMCs or T cells enriched from blood (not recorded which). The CDR3 sequence: CASSLDQAQPQHF. CDR3 in DNA: TGTGCCAGCAGCTTAGATCAGGCTCAGCCCCAGCATTTT.